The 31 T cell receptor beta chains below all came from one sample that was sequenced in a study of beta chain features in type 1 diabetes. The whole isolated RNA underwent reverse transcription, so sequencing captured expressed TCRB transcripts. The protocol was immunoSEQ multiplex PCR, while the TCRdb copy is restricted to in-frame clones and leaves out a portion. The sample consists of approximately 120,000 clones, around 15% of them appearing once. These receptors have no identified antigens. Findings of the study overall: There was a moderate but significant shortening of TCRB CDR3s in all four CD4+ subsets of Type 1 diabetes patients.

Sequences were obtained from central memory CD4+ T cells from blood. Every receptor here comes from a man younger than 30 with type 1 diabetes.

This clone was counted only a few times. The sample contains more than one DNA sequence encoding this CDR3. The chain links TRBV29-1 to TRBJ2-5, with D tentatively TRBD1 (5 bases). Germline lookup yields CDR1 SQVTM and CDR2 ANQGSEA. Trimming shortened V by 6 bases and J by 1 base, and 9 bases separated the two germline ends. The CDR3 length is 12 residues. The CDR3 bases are TGCAGCGTAGGACAACCCCAAGAGACCCAGTACTTC. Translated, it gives CSVGQPQETQYF.

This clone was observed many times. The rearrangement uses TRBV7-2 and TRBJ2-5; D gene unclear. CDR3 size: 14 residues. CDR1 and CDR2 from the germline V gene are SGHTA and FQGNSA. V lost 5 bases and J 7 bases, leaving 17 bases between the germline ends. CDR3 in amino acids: CASSPQVLTGTQYF. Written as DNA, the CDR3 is TGTGCCAGCAGCCCCCAGGTGCTAACGGGGACCCAGTACTTC.

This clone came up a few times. The CDR3 coding sequence is TGTGCCAGCAGCTTCCGGGACAGGGCCGGGGAGCTGTTTTTT. Residues: CASSFRDRAGELFF. This chain uses TRBV7-8 with TRBJ2-2; 9 bases fit TRBD1. Germline V lookup: CDR1 SGHVS, CDR2 FQNEAQ. The CDR3 is 14 amino acids. V lost 3 bases, J lost 6 bases, and 2 bases stayed unmatched.

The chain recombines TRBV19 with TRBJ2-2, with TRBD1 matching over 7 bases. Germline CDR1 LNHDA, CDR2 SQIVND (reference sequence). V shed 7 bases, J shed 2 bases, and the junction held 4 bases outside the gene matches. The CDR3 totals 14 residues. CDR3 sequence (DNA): TGTGCCAGTACCGGGACAGTCAACACCGGGGAGCTGTTTTTT. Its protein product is CASTGTVNTGELFF. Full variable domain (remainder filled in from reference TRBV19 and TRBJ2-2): DGGITQSPKYLFRKEGQNVTLSCEQNLNHDAMYWYRQDPGQGLRLIYYSQIVNDFQKGDIAEGYSVSREKKESFPLTVTSAQKNPTAFYLCASTGTVNTGELFFGEGSRLTVL.

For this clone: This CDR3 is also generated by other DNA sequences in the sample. The CDR3 loop reads CASSLEGTDTQYF. For the CDR3, the DNA is TGTGCCAGCAGCTTAGAGGGAACAGATACGCAGTATTTT. This sequence joins TRBV7-9 and TRBJ2-3; D ambiguous. This CDR3 has 13 amino acids. The germline V and J ends were trimmed by 1 base and 3 bases, with 5 bases remaining between them. Germline loops: CDR1 SEHNR, CDR2 FQNEAQ (reference sequence).

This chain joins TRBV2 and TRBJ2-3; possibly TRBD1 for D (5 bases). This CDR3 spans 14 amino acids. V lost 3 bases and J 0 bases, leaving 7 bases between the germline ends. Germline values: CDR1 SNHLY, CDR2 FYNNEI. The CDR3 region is CASSDRASTDTQYF. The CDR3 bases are TGTGCCAGCAGTGACAGGGCTAGCACAGATACGCAGTATTTT.

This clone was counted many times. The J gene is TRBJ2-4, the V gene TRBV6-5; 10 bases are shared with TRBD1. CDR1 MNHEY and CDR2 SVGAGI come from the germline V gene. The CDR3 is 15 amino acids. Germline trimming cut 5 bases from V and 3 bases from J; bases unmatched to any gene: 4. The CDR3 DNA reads TGTGCCAGCAGTCTGGGGACAGGGGTCAAAAACATTCAGTACTTC. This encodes CASSLGTGVKNIQYF.

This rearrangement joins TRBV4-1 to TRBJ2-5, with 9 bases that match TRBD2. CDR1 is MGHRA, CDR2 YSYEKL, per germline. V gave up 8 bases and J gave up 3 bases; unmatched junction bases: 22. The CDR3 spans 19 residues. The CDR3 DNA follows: TGCGCCAGCGGGGATAGGGCGATCACCCTAGCGGGGCGTGAAGAGACCCAGTACTTC. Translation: CASGDRAITLAGREETQYF.

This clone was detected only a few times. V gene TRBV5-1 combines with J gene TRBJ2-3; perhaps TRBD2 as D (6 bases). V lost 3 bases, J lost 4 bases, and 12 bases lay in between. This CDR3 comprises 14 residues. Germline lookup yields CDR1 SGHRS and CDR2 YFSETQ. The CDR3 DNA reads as TGCGCCAGCAGCTCCGTTACTAGCTCAGATACGCAGTATTTT. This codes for CASSSVTSSDTQYF.

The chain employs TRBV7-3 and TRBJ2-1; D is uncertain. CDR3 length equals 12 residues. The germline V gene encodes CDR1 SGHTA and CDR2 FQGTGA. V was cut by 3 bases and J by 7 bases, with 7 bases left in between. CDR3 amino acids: CASSLDVNEQFF. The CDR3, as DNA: TGTGCCAGCAGCTTGGATGTAAATGAGCAGTTCTTC.

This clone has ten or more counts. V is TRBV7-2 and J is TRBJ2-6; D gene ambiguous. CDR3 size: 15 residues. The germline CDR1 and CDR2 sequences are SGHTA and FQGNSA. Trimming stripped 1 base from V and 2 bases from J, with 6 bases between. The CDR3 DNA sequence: TGTGCCAGCAGCTTAGGGTATCCTGGGGCCAACGTCCTGACTTTC. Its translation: CASSLGYPGANVLTF.

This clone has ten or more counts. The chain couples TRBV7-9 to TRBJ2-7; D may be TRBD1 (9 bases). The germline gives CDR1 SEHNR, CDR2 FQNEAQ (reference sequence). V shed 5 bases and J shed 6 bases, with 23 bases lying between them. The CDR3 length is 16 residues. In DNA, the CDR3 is TGTGCCAGCAGCCCCAGCGGGGGACAGGGACTTCTCGAGCAGTACTTC. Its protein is CASSPSGGQGLLEQYF.

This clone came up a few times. The DNA of the CDR3 is TGCAGCGTTGCGTCGGCGGGGGTTACAGATACGCAGTATTTT. As protein: CSVASAGVTDTQYF. The rearrangement joins TRBV29-1 to TRBJ2-3; 7 bases map to TRBD2. J gave up 3 bases and V 4 bases, and 7 bases lay outside the gene matches. The CDR3 has 14 amino acids. Germline V gives CDR1 SQVTM, CDR2 ANQGSEA.

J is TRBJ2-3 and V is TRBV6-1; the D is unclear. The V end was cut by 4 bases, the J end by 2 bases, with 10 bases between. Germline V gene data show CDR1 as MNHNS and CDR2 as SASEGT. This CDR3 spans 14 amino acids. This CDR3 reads CASSVSHSTDTQYF. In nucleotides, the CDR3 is TGTGCCAGCAGTGTTAGTCACTCCACAGATACGCAGTATTTT.

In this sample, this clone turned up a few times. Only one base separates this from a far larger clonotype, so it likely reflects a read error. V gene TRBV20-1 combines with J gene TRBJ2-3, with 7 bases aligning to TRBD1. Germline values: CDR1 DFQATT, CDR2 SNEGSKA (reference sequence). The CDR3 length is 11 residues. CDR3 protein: CGVVGGNTQYF. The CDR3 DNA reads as TGCGGTGTCGTAGGGGGCAATACGCAGTATTTT.

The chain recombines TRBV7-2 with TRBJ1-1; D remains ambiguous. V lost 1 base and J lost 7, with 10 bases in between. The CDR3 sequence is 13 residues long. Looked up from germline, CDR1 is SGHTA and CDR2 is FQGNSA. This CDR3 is CASSLGGRDEAFF. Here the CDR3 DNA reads TGTGCCAGCAGCTTAGGAGGCCGGGATGAAGCTTTCTTT.

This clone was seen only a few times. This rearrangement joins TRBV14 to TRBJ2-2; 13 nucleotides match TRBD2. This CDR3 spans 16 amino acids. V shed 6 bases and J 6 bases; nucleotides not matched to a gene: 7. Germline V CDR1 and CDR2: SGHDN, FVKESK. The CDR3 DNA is TGTGCCAGCAGAAAAGGACTAGCGGGAGTACCCGGGGAGCTGTTTTTT. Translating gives CASRKGLAGVPGELFF.

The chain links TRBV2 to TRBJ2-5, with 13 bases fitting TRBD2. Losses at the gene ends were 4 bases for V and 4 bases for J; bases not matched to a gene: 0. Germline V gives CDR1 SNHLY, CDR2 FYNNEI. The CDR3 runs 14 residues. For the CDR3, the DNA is TGTGCCAGCAGTGGGACTAGCGGGAGAGAGACCCAGTACTTC. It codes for CASSGTSGRETQYF.

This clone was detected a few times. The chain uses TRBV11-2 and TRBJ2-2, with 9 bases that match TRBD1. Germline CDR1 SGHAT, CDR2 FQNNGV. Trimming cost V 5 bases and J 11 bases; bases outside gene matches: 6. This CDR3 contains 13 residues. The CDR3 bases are TGTGCCAGCAGCCGGACAGGGGAAGGAGAGCTGTTTTTT. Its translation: CASSRTGEGELFF.

The CDR3 loop is CASSLGGLADGTQYF. As DNA, the CDR3 is TGTGCCAGCAGCTTGGGTGGACTAGCGGATGGGACCCAGTACTTC. V usage is TRBV5-4 and J usage is TRBJ2-5; 10 bases match TRBD2. Germline CDR1 is SGHNT and CDR2 is YYREEE (reference sequence). The trim removed 0 bases at V and 7 bases at J, leaving 6 bases unmatched. This CDR3 region has 15 residues.

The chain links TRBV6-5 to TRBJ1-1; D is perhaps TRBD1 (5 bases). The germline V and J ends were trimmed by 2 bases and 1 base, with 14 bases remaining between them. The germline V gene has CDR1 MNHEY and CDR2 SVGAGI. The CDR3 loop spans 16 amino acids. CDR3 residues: CASSYPPAGRNTEAFF. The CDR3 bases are TGTGCCAGCAGTTACCCCCCTGCAGGGCGGAACACTGAAGCTTTCTTT.

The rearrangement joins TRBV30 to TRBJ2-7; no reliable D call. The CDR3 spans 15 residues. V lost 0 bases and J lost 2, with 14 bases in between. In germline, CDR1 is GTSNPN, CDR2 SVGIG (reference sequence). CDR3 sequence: CAWSVWQALTYEQYF. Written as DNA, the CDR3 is TGTGCCTGGAGTGTGTGGCAGGCCCTAACCTACGAGCAGTACTTC.

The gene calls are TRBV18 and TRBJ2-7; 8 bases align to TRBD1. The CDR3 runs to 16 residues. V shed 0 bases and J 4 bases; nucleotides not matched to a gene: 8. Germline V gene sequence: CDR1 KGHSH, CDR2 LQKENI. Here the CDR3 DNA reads TGTGCCAGCTCACCACCGGCGACAGGGGATAATTACGAGCAGTACTTC. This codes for CASSPPATGDNYEQYF.

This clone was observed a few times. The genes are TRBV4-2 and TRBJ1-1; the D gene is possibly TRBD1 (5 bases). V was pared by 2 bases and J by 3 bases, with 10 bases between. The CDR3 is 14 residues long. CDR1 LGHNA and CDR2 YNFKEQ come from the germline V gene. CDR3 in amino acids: CASSQYRGDTEAFF. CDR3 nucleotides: TGTGCCAGCAGCCAATATCGGGGGGACACTGAAGCTTTCTTT.

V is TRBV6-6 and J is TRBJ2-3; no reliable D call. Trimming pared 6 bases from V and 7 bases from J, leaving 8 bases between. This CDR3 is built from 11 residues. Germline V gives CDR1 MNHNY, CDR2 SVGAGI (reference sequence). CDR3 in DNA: TGTGCCAGCAGACGAACTAATACGCAGTATTTT. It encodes CASRRTNTQYF.

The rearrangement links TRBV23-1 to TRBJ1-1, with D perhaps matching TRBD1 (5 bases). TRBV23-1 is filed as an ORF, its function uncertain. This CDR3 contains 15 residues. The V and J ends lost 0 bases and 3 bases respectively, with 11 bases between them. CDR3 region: CASSQSLMGDTEAFF. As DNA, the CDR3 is TGCGCCAGCAGTCAATCATTAATGGGGGACACTGAAGCTTTCTTT.

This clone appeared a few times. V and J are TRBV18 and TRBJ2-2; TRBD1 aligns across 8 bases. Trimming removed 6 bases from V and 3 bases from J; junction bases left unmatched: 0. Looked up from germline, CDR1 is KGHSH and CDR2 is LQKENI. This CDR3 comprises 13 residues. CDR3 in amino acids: CASSDRDTGELFF. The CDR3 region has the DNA TGTGCCAGCTCGGACAGGGACACCGGGGAGCTGTTTTTT.

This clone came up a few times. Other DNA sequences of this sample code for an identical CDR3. CDR3 nucleotides: TGTGCCAGCTCACCATCCCGGGAAGAGACCCAGTACTTC. It codes for CASSPSREETQYF. The chain links TRBV18 to TRBJ2-5; no clear D gene. The ends were cut back, 2 bases at V and 3 bases at J, with 7 bases in the middle. CDR1 is KGHSH and CDR2 is LQKENI in the germline V gene. This CDR3 comprises 13 residues.

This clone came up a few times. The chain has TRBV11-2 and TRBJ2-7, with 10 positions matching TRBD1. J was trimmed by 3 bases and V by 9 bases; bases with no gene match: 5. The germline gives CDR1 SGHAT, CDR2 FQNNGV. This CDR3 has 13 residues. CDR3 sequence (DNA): TGTGCCAGTCTACGGACAGGGGGCTACGAGCAGTACTTC. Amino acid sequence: CASLRTGGYEQYF.

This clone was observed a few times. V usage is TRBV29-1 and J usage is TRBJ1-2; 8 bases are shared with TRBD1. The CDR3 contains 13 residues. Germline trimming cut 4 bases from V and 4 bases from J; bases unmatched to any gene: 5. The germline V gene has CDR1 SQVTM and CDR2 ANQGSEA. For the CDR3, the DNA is TGCAGCGTTGGGGCAGGGGGCGCCTATGGCTACACCTTC. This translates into CSVGAGGAYGYTF.

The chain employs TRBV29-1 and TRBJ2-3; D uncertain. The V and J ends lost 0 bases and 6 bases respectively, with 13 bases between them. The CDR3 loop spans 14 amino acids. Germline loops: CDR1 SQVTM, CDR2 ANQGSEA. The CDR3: CSVEDDGMEDTQYF. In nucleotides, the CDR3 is TGCAGCGTTGAAGATGACGGAATGGAGGATACGCAGTATTTT.